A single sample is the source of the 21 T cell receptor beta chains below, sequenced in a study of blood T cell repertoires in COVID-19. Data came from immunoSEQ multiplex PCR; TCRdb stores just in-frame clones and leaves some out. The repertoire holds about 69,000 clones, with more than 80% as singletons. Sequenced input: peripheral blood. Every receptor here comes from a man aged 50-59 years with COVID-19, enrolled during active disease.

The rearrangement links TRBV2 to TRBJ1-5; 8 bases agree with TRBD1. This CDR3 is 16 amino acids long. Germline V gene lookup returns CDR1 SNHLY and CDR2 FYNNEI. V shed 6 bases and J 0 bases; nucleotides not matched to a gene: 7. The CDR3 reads CASRQGDMNSNQPQHF. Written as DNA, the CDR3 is TGTGCCAGCAGACAGGGGGATATGAATAGCAATCAGCCCCAGCATTTT.

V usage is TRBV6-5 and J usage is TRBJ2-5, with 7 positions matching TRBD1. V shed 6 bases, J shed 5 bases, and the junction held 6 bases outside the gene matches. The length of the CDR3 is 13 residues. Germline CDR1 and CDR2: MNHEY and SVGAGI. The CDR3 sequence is CASRIGGAETQYF. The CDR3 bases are TGTGCCAGCAGAATAGGGGGCGCGGAGACCCAGTACTTC.

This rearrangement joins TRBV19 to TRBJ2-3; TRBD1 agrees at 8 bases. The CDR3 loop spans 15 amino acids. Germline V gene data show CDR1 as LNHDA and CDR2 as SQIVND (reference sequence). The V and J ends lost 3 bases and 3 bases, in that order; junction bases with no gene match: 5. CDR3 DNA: TGTGCCAGTAGTATCACGGACAGGGTGACAGATACGCAGTATTTT. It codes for CASSITDRVTDTQYF.

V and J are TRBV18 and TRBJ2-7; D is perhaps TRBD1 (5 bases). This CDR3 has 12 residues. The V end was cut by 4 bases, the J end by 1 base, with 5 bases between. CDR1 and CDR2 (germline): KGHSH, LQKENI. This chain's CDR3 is CASSQGSYEQYF. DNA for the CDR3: TGTGCCAGCTCACAGGGGTCCTACGAGCAGTACTTC.

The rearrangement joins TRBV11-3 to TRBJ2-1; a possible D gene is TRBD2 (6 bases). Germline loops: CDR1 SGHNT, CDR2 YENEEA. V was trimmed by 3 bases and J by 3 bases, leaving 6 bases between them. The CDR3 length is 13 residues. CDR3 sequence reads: CASSLTSYNEQFF. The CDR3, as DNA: TGTGCCAGCAGCTTGACTAGCTACAATGAGCAGTTCTTC.

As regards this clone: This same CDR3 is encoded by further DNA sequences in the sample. The CDR3 here is CASSPQGAQETQYF. In DNA form, the CDR3 reads TGTGCCAGCTCACCACAGGGGGCGCAGGAGACCCAGTACTTC. The chain uses TRBV18 and TRBJ2-5; TRBD1 matches at 7 bases. The germline V gene encodes CDR1 KGHSH and CDR2 LQKENI. V trimming: 1 base; J trimming: 5 bases; junction bases outside the gene matches: 4. This CDR3 contains 14 residues.

The CDR3 protein is CASSQERGGSYGYTF. The DNA for the CDR3 is TGCGCCAGCAGCCAAGAAAGAGGGGGCAGCTATGGCTACACCTTC. The chain combines TRBV4-1 with TRBJ1-2; TRBD1 agrees at 7 bases. Germline V gene lookup returns CDR1 MGHRA and CDR2 YSYEKL. The CDR3 spans 15 residues. V lost 0 bases to trimming and J lost 4 bases; unmatched junction nucleotides: 5.

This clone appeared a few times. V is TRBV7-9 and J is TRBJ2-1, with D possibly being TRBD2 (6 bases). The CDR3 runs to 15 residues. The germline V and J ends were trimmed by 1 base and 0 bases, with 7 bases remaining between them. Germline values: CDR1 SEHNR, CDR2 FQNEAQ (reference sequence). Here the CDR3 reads CASSLDSGSYNEQFF. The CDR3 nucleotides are TGTGCCAGCAGCTTAGATAGCGGCTCCTACAATGAGCAGTTCTTC.

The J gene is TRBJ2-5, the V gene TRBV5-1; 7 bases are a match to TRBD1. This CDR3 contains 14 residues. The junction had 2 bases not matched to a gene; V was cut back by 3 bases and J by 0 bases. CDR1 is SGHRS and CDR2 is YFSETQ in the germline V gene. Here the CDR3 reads CASSYQGDQETQYF. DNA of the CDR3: TGCGCCAGCAGCTATCAGGGGGACCAAGAGACCCAGTACTTC.

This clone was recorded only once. The CDR3 loop is CASSLSGQGADEQFF. DNA of the CDR3: TGCGCCAGCAGCTTGTCAGGACAGGGCGCCGATGAGCAGTTCTTC. V gene TRBV5-1 combines with J gene TRBJ2-1; 8 nucleotides align to TRBD1. With V trimmed by 1 base and J by 8 bases, 8 bases remained unmatched. Germline CDR1 and CDR2: SGHRS and YFSETQ. This CDR3 has 15 residues.

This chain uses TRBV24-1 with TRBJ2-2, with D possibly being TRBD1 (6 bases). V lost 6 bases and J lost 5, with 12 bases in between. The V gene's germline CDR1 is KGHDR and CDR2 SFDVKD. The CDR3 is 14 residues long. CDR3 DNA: TGTGCCACCAGTTCCGGGACAAGAACCGGGGAGCTGTTTTTT. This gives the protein CATSSGTRTGELFF.

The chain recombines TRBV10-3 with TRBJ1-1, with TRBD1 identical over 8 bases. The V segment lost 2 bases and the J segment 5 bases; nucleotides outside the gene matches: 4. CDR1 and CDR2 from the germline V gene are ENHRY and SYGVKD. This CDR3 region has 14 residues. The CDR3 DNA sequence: TGTGCCATCAGTGAGGGACAGGGTAAGACTGAAGCTTTCTTT. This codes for CAISEGQGKTEAFF.

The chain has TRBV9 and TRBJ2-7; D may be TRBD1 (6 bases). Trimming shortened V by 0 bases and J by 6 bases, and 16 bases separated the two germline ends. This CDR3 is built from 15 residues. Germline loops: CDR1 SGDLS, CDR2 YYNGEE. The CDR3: CASSVGALETGEQYF. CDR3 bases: TGTGCCAGCAGCGTAGGGGCCCTCGAGACAGGCGAGCAGTACTTC.

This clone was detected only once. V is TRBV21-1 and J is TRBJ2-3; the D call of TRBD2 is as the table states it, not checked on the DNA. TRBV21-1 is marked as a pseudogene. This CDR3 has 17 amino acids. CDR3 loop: CASSKGSGGGFPDTQYF. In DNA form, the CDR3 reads TGTGCCAGCAGCAAAGGGTCCGGGGGGGGCTTTCCAGATACGCAGTATTTT.

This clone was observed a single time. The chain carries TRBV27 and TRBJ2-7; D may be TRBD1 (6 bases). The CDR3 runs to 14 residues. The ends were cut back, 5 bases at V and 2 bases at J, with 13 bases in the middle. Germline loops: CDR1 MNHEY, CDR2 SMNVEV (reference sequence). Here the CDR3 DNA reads TGTGCCAGCAGTCAGGGCGACAGGCCCTACGAGCAGTACTTC. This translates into CASSQGDRPYEQYF.

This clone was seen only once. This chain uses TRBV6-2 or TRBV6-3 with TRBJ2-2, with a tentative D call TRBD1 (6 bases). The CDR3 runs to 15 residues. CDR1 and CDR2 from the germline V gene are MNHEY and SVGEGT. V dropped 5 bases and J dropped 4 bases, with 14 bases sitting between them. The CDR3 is CASSSRGGGTGELFF. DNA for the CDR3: TGTGCCAGCAGTAGTCGAGGGGGTGGCACCGGGGAGCTGTTTTTT.

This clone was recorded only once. CDR3 region: CASSIRKGRNEKLFF. The CDR3 DNA sequence: TGTGCCAGTAGTATAAGGAAGGGGCGTAATGAAAAACTGTTTTTT. The J gene is TRBJ1-4, the V gene TRBV19; weak D call: TRBD1 (5 bases). The CDR3 loop spans 15 amino acids. Germline V lookup: CDR1 LNHDA, CDR2 SQIVND (reference sequence). The V end lost 2 bases, the J end lost 4 bases, and 11 bases lay between the germline ends.

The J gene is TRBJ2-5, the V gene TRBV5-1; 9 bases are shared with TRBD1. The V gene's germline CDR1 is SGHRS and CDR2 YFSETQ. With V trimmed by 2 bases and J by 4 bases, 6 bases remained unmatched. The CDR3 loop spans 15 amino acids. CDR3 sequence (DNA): TGCGCCAGCAGCTTACCCACAGGGGGCGGAGAGACCCAGTACTTC. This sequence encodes CASSLPTGGGETQYF.

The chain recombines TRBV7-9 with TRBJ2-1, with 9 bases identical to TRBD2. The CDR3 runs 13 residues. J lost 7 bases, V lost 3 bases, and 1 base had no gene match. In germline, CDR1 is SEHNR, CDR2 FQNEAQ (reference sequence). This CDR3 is CASSLLAGNEQFF. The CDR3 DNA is TGTGCCAGCAGCTTGCTAGCGGGGAATGAGCAGTTCTTC.

Here the CDR3 reads CASSLGRTKETQYF. Here the CDR3 DNA reads TGTGCCAGCAGCTTAGGACGGACTAAAGAGACCCAGTACTTC. The chain has TRBV7-2 and TRBJ2-5; TRBD2 might be the D (6 bases). In germline, CDR1 is SGHTA, CDR2 FQGNSA. V shed 1 base and J shed 3 bases, with 9 bases lying between them. The CDR3 has 14 residues. Looking up the rest from reference TRBV7-2 and TRBJ2-5 gives the full variable domain: GAGVSQSPSNKVTEKGKDVELRCDPISGHTALYWYRQSLGQGLEFLIYFQGNSAPDKSGLPSDRFSAERTGGSVSTLTIQRTQQEDSAVYLCASSLGRTKETQYFGPGTRLLVL.

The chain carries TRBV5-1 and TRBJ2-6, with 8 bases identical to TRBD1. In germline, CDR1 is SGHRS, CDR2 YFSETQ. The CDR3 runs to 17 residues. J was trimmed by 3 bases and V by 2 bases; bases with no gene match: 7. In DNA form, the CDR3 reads TGCGCCAGCAGCTTTCAGGGGGCGGGCAATGGGGCCAACGTCCTGACTTTC. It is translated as CASSFQGAGNGANVLTF.